Below are 20 T cell receptor beta chains sequenced from a single sample in a study of regulatory T cells in long-lasting Graves disease (dated by TCRdb to 2020 to 2023). The time point label corresponds to: newly diagnosed GD, antithyroid drugs for less than 3 months. For both TCR sequencing and RNA sequencing, RNA was extracted from PBMCs using TRIzol. Libraries were constructed by multiplex PCR. The listed sequencing device is Illumina HiSeq 4000. CDR3 regions were amplified by Arm-PCR with iRepertoire HTBI primers to construct TCR beta libraries. TCRdb's own reprocessing of the public reads used fastp at Q25 and MiXCR and kept productive beta chains. Each entry merges the rows of one CDR3 protein and shows their most common DNA and genes. Present in this sample are 400,000 to 650,000 distinct CDR3 sequences, around 16% of which were seen just once. The top ten clones comprise 20% to 30% of the sample.

The same data also went into a second study, on T cells in Graves' hyperthyroidism and ophthalmopathy.

The sample here was peripheral blood mononuclear cells (PBMCs), taken at new diagnosis, from a patient treated with antithyroid drugs. The origin of the receptors is a woman aged 40 to 65 with Graves disease. Donor details come from another sample of the same person, matched by shared clones.

This clonotype has a handful of counts. This sequence joins TRBV5-4 and TRBJ1-6, with D maybe TRBD1 (5 bases). The CDR3 runs to 16 residues. Germline values: CDR1 SGHNT, CDR2 YYREEE (reference sequence). V lost 4 bases and J lost 4, with 15 bases in between. The CDR3 region is CASSSDSGSYNSPLHF. The CDR3 coding sequence is TGTGCCAGCAGCAGTGACAGTGGGTCTTATAATTCACCCCTCCACTTT.

This clonotype was seen repeatedly, ten times or more. This chain links TRBV7-2 with TRBJ2-1, with 8 bases fitting TRBD1. The CDR3 length is 15 residues. Per germline, CDR1 SGHTA and CDR2 FQGNSA. Losses at the gene ends were 3 bases for V and 6 bases for J; bases not matched to a gene: 7. The CDR3 is CASSLVAGGFNEQFF. The CDR3 DNA sequence: TGTGCCAGCAGCTTGGTGGCAGGGGGCTTCAATGAGCAGTTCTTC.

The chain uses TRBV20-1 and TRBJ1-1, with 7 bases fitting TRBD1. Trimming removed 3 bases from V and 5 bases from J; junction bases left unmatched: 6. The CDR3 has 13 amino acids. Germline CDR1 reads DFQATT; CDR2 reads SNEGSKA (reference sequence). CDR3 loop: CSARAGGGTEAFF. Here the CDR3 DNA reads TGCAGTGCTAGGGCAGGGGGGGGGACTGAAGCTTTCTTT.

This clonotype was seen only once. A much larger clone lies one base from this, so it may be a read error. The chain couples TRBV11-2 to TRBJ2-1; possibly TRBD2 for D (5 bases). V lost 2 bases, J lost 10 bases, and 18 bases lay in between. Germline V gene data show CDR1 as SGHAT and CDR2 as FQNNGV. The CDR3 totals 15 residues. The CDR3 nucleotides read TGTGCCAGCAGCTTAAGTTCTTTGGACTCCTACGAGCAGTTCTTC. As protein: CASSLSSLDSYEQFF.

This clonotype has a count of ten or more. The rearrangement uses TRBV5-4 and TRBJ1-1, with TRBD1 identical over 7 bases. The V segment lost 5 bases and the J segment 4 bases; nucleotides outside the gene matches: 8. Germline CDR1 and CDR2: SGHNT and YYREEE (reference sequence). The CDR3 loop spans 14 amino acids. The CDR3 sequence is CASSFDRAGTEAFF. DNA for the CDR3: TGTGCCAGCAGTTTTGACAGGGCTGGCACTGAAGCTTTCTTT. The entire variable domain, with the rest obtained from reference TRBV5-4 and TRBJ1-1, is as follows: ETGVTQSPTHLIKTRGQQVTLRCSSQSGHNTVSWYQQALGQGPQFIFQYYREEENGRGNFPPRFSGLQFPNYSSELNVNALELDDSALYLCASSFDRAGTEAFFGQGTRLTVV.

This clonotype was counted at least ten times. V is TRBV9 and J is TRBJ1-1; no definite D call. The ends were cut back, 0 bases at V and 1 base at J, with 10 bases in the middle. The CDR3 covers 15 residues. Germline V lookup: CDR1 SGDLS, CDR2 YYNGEE. CDR3 nucleotide sequence: TGTGCCAGCAGCGTAGATGGGCGGGGGAACACTGAAGCTTTCTTT. Its protein is CASSVDGRGNTEAFF.

This clonotype occurred many times. The V call is TRBV10-2, the J call TRBJ2-1; TRBD2 might be the D (5 bases). Trimming stripped 7 bases from V and 0 bases from J, with 10 bases between. Looked up from germline, CDR1 is WSHSY and CDR2 is SAAADI. The CDR3 has 14 amino acids. In DNA, the CDR3 is TGCGCCAGCACGCCAAGCGGCTCCTACAATGAGCAGTTCTTC. This translates into CASTPSGSYNEQFF.

This clonotype has more than one count but fewer than ten. The V gene is TRBV20-1, the J gene TRBJ1-2; D perhaps matches TRBD1 (5 bases). CDR1 DFQATT and CDR2 SNEGSKA come from the germline V gene (reference sequence). Trimming took 6 bases from V and 4 from J, leaving 15 bases between them. The CDR3 spans 13 residues. The CDR3 is CSAPGQGSYGYTF. The DNA for the CDR3 is TGCAGTGCCCCCGGGCAGGGAAGCTATGGCTACACCTTC.

This clonotype was recorded at least ten times. J is TRBJ1-5 and V is TRBV15, with TRBD1 matching 7 bases. This CDR3 region has 14 residues. Unmatched junction bases numbered 1, after V lost 1 base and J lost 4 bases. The germline CDR1 and CDR2 sequences are LNHNV and YYDKDF (reference sequence). Here the CDR3 reads CATSRVTGNQPQHF. CDR3 DNA: TGTGCCACCAGCAGAGTGACAGGGAATCAGCCCCAGCATTTT.

This clonotype was detected ten times or more. The V and J genes are TRBV5-1 and TRBJ1-1; TRBD1 aligns across 7 bases. The CDR3 has 15 residues. CDR1 SGHRS and CDR2 YFSETQ come from the germline V gene. V was clipped by 3 bases and J by 5 bases; unmatched bases: 10. The CDR3 DNA reads as TGCGCCAGCAGCTCTAACAGGGGAACTTGGACTGAAGCTTTCTTT. Its translation is CASSSNRGTWTEAFF.

Here the CDR3 DNA reads TGTGCCAGCAGGATGGGATGGGATTCCTACGAGCAGTACTTC. This encodes CASRMGWDSYEQYF. The rearrangement joins TRBV27 to TRBJ2-7, with D uncertain. V lost 6 bases and J 1 base, leaving 13 bases between the germline ends. The CDR3 contains 14 residues. Germline values: CDR1 MNHEY, CDR2 SMNVEV (reference sequence).

The chain recombines TRBV20-1 with TRBJ2-3; D may be TRBD2 (6 bases). Germline CDR1 DFQATT, CDR2 SNEGSKA (reference sequence). There are 15 residues in the CDR3. Trimming took 6 bases from V and 1 from J, leaving 17 bases between them. CDR3 in DNA: TGCAGTGCCCCGCGACCAGGAGGGGGCACAGATACGCAGTATTTT. This codes for CSAPRPGGGTDTQYF.

The V and J genes are TRBV12-3 or TRBV12-4 and TRBJ1-2; D is ambiguous. The CDR3 runs 14 residues. Trimming took 6 bases from V and 2 from J, leaving 13 bases between them. The CDR3 sequence is CASSGPDFNYGYTF. The DNA of the CDR3 is TGTGCCAGCAGCGGACCGGATTTCAACTATGGCTACACCTTC.

The DNA for the CDR3 is TGTGCCAGTAGTATCAGCGTAAATTACAATGAGCAGTTCTTC. This gives the protein CASSISVNYNEQFF. This rearrangement joins TRBV19 to TRBJ2-1; D ambiguous. Per the germline V gene, CDR1 is LNHDA and CDR2 is SQIVND (reference sequence). Between the trimmed V and J ends, which lost 3 bases and 4 bases, there was a span of 10 bases. The CDR3 consists of 14 residues.

This chain joins TRBV29-1 and TRBJ2-1, with 8 bases matching TRBD1. CDR3 length: 14 residues. With 6 bases clipped from V and 8 bases from J, the junction kept 12 bases outside the gene matches. CDR1 SQVTM and CDR2 ANQGSEA come from the germline V gene. The CDR3 nucleotides read TGCAGCGTAACCCTGGACAGGGCTTTCGATGAGCAGTTCTTC. It is translated as CSVTLDRAFDEQFF.

This clonotype was recorded many times. This sequence joins TRBV7-9 and TRBJ2-5; 8 bases fit TRBD1. This CDR3 has 15 amino acids. V shed 1 base and J 10 bases; nucleotides not matched to a gene: 11. Germline CDR1 SEHNR, CDR2 FQNEAQ (reference sequence). The DNA of the CDR3 is TGTGCCAGCAGCTTAGGGTCAGGGACAGGAGGGGACCAGTACTTC. This codes for CASSLGSGTGGDQYF. The full variable domain, with the rest looked up from reference TRBV7-9 and TRBJ2-5, is DTGVSQNPRHKITKRGQNVTFRCDPISEHNRLYWYRQTLGQGPEFLTYFQNEAQLEKSRLLSDRFSAERPKGSFSTLEIQRTEQGDSAMYLCASSLGSGTGGDQYFGPGTRLLVL.

This clonotype came up a few times. The chain joins TRBV12-3 or TRBV12-4 to TRBJ1-2; 7 bases are a match to TRBD1. This CDR3 spans 13 amino acids. Unmatched junction bases numbered 4, after V lost 5 bases and J lost 4 bases. CDR3 sequence (DNA): TGTGCCAGCAGTGCCAACAGGGGCTATGGCTACACCTTC. Its translation is CASSANRGYGYTF.

In its sample, this clonotype was seen many times. V and J are TRBV19 and TRBJ1-5; D perhaps matches TRBD1 (5 bases). The CDR3 extends over 16 amino acids. Per the germline V gene, CDR1 is LNHDA and CDR2 is SQIVND (reference sequence). V lost 3 bases and J 1 base, leaving 13 bases between the germline ends. The CDR3 loop is CASSISGGVSNQPQHF. The CDR3 region has the DNA TGTGCCAGTAGTATCTCGGGGGGGGTAAGCAATCAGCCCCAGCATTTT.

The V gene is TRBV18, the J gene TRBJ2-5; 7 nucleotides agree with TRBD2. CDR1 and CDR2 from the germline V gene are KGHSH and LQKENI. V gave up 2 bases and J gave up 3 bases; unmatched junction bases: 6. The CDR3 sequence is 15 residues long. The chain's CDR3 is CASSPGRLAEETQYF. In DNA, the CDR3 is TGTGCCAGCTCACCAGGGCGACTAGCAGAAGAGACCCAGTACTTC. Looking up the rest from reference TRBV18 and TRBJ2-5 gives the full variable domain: NAGVMQNPRHLVRRRGQEARLRCSPMKGHSHVYWYRQLPEEGLKFMVYLQKENIIDESGMPKERFSAEFPKEGPSILRIQQVVRGDSAAYFCASSPGRLAEETQYFGPGTRLLVL.

This clonotype was recorded at least ten times. The rearrangement links TRBV13 to TRBJ2-3, with 8 bases matching TRBD1. The end of the DNA aligns better with TRBJ2-7, so the J call may be wrong. CDR3 length: 16 amino acids. Germline-derived CDR1 and CDR2 are PRHDT and FYEKMQ (reference sequence). The chain's CDR3 is CASSLLVQGGSYEQYF. DNA of the CDR3: TGTGCCAGCAGCTTACTGGTACAGGGGGGCTCCTACGAGCAGTACTTC.